A single sample is the source of the 18 T cell receptor beta chains below, sequenced in a study of neurological immune-mediated disorders. TCRdb re-derived calls from the 5' RACE reads in MiXCR, one entry per CDR3 protein. The sample includes 80,000 or so distinct CDR3 sequences, approximately 10% of them seen just once. The sample taken for sequencing was PBMCs. The receptors were gathered from a man aged 50 to 59 in good health.

In this sample, this clonotype turned up many times. This rearrangement joins TRBV12-3 or TRBV12-4 to TRBJ2-3; D remains unclear. This CDR3 spans 15 amino acids. V gave up 0 bases and J gave up 4 bases, with 11 bases separating them. Here the CDR3 reads CASSLAYRDSDTQYF. DNA of the CDR3: TGTGCCAGCAGTTTAGCGTACCGAGACTCAGATACGCAGTATTTT.

This clonotype was seen at least ten times. As DNA, the CDR3 is TGTGCCAGCACCTCCCCTCCGGGGGATGGCTACACCTTC. Translation: CASTSPPGDGYTF. The chain employs TRBV28 and TRBJ1-2; TRBD1 might be the D (5 bases). CDR3 size: 13 residues. Germline V gives CDR1 MDHEN, CDR2 SYDVKM. The ends were cut back, 7 bases at V and 6 bases at J, with 15 bases in the middle.

This clonotype was recorded at least ten times. The rearrangement uses TRBV6-2 or TRBV6-3 and TRBJ1-5, with D unclear. This CDR3 contains 15 residues. The V end was cut by 2 bases, the J end by 3 bases, with 11 bases between. Germline V lookup: CDR1 MNHEY, CDR2 SVGEGT. The CDR3 bases are TGTGCCAGCAGTTACGGGCCCGGGCACAATCAGCCCCAGCATTTT. Translating it yields CASSYGPGHNQPQHF.

The sample holds one count of this clonotype. The chain carries TRBV30 and TRBJ1-1; D remains unclear. Trimming removed 4 bases at V and 7 bases at J, with 10 bases between. Germline CDR1 GTSNPN, CDR2 SVGIG (reference sequence). This CDR3 has 11 residues. The CDR3 loop is CAWNLGSEAFF. The DNA for the CDR3 is TGTGCCTGGAATCTGGGGAGTGAAGCTTTCTTT.

This clonotype has a count of ten or more. This CDR3 is CASTPSVPSNEKLFF. In DNA form, the CDR3 reads TGTGCCAGCACCCCCTCGGTACCGTCTAATGAAAAACTGTTTTTT. The rearrangement uses TRBV12-3 or TRBV12-4 and TRBJ1-4; D not resolved. Trimming shortened V by 7 bases and J by 3 bases, and 15 bases separated the two germline ends. The CDR3 extends over 15 amino acids.

A few counts support this clonotype. The V gene is TRBV3-1, the J gene TRBJ2-3; no clear D. Trimming removed 2 bases from V and 8 bases from J, with 14 bases in between. The germline V gene encodes CDR1 LGHDT and CDR2 YNNKEL (reference sequence). This CDR3 is built from 14 residues. The CDR3 region is CASSQSRSGVTQYF. For the CDR3, the DNA is TGTGCCAGCAGCCAAAGTCGAAGTGGGGTTACGCAGTATTTT.

Ten or more counts support this clonotype. The chain links TRBV20-1 to TRBJ2-3; the D gene is possibly TRBD1 (5 bases). The CDR3 extends over 13 amino acids. Germline CDR1 is DFQATT and CDR2 is SNEGSKA (reference sequence). Trimming removed 3 bases at V and 0 bases at J, with 7 bases between. For the CDR3, the DNA is TGCAGTGCTAGGAGACAGAGCACAGATACGCAGTATTTT. Its protein product is CSARRQSTDTQYF.

This clonotype was seen ten or more times. The chain employs TRBV29-1 and TRBJ1-1; 7 bases are shared with TRBD1. V lost 3 bases, J lost 6 bases, and 4 bases stayed unmatched. Germline V gene data show CDR1 as SQVTM and CDR2 as ANQGSEA. The CDR3 covers 12 residues. The CDR3 nucleotides are TGCAGCGTTGACGACAGGGTTGCTGAAGCTTTCTTT. Protein product: CSVDDRVAEAFF.

This clonotype was picked up many times. The chain couples TRBV7-2 to TRBJ2-2; D is perhaps TRBD1 or TRBD2 (7 bases each). Trimming cost V 1 base and J 5 bases, with 17 bases left between them. This CDR3 has 17 residues. Germline V lookup: CDR1 SGHTA, CDR2 FQGNSA. The CDR3: CASSLERVQGGTGELFF. The CDR3 DNA follows: TGTGCCAGCAGCTTAGAAAGAGTGCAGGGGGGGACCGGGGAGCTGTTTTTT.

This clonotype was found many times. The V call is TRBV7-2, the J call TRBJ2-3; unclear D gene. V lost 3 bases, J lost 5 bases, and 9 bases lay in between. The CDR3 is 13 residues long. Germline CDR1 is SGHTA and CDR2 is FQGNSA. The CDR3 sequence is CASSFPTLDTQYF. The DNA for the CDR3 is TGTGCCAGCAGCTTCCCAACACTAGATACGCAGTATTTT.

This clonotype was detected once. The chain has TRBV7-9 and TRBJ1-6; D not certain. From germline, CDR1 is SEHNR and CDR2 FQNEAQ (reference sequence). Trimming stripped 3 bases from V and 8 bases from J, with 5 bases between. The CDR3 runs 12 residues. DNA for the CDR3: TGTGCCAGCAGCTTCCTCCATTCACCCCTCCACTTT. This encodes CASSFLHSPLHF.

This clonotype was found many times. J is TRBJ1-1 and V is TRBV5-1; D unresolved. V lost 7 bases and J 0 bases, leaving 16 bases between the germline ends. The CDR3 contains 15 residues. Germline V gene data show CDR1 as SGHRS and CDR2 as YFSETQ. CDR3 coding DNA: TGCGCCAGCCAAAGGGAGATAACAATGAACACTGAAGCTTTCTTT. This translates into CASQREITMNTEAFF.

This clonotype appeared many times. The rearrangement uses TRBV10-3 and TRBJ2-1, with D perhaps matching TRBD1 or TRBD2 (6 bases each). With 5 bases removed from V and 15 bases from J, the gap between germline ends came to 20 bases. CDR3 size: 13 residues. Germline-derived CDR1 and CDR2 are ENHRY and SYGVKD. As DNA, the CDR3 is TGTGCCATCAGTAGGCAGGAGGGGGAGCCACTGTTCTTC. Encoded protein: CAISRQEGEPLFF.

This clonotype has more than one count but fewer than ten. The CDR3 loop is CAWSKRQRGYEQYF. The CDR3 DNA follows: TGTGCCTGGAGTAAAAGACAGCGGGGGTACGAGCAGTACTTC. The V call is TRBV30, the J call TRBJ2-7, with TRBD2 matching over 8 bases. The germline V gene has CDR1 GTSNPN and CDR2 SVGIG (reference sequence). The CDR3 has 14 amino acids. V gave up 2 bases and J gave up 4 bases; unmatched junction bases: 7.

In its sample, this clonotype was seen a few times. A much larger clone sits a single nucleotide away, making a read error possible. The V gene is TRBV6-1, the J gene TRBJ2-7; no firm D call. This CDR3 is 11 amino acids long. Germline V CDR1 and CDR2: MNHNS, SASEGT. The CDR3 region has the DNA TGTGTCAGCAGTGAACCCTACGAGCAGTACTTC. It codes for CVSSEPYEQYF.

This clonotype was detected many times. The chain combines TRBV14 with TRBJ1-1; D is ambiguous. The CDR3 is 14 amino acids. The germline V gene has CDR1 SGHDN and CDR2 FVKESK. The V gene lost 1 base and the J gene lost 11 bases, with 17 bases spanning the gap. For the CDR3, the DNA is TGTGCCAGCAGCCAAGGATCGCGGCTGTCGAGCGCTTTCTTT. Protein: CASSQGSRLSSAFF.

This clonotype has at least ten counts. V gene TRBV12-3 or TRBV12-4 combines with J gene TRBJ2-7; D is undetermined. This CDR3 region has 11 residues. With 2 bases removed from V and 6 bases from J, the gap between germline ends came to 5 bases. CDR3 coding DNA: TGTGCCAGCAGTTTAATTGCCGAGCAGTACTTC. This translates into CASSLIAEQYF.

This clonotype was picked up many times. V usage is TRBV2 and J usage is TRBJ1-5; the D is unclear. Trimming removed 8 bases at V and 1 base at J, with 15 bases between. This CDR3 has 15 residues. Germline CDR1 reads SNHLY; CDR2 reads FYNNEI. CDR3 in amino acids: CASRVGGASNQPQHF. The CDR3 DNA follows: TGTGCCAGCCGGGTAGGTGGCGCAAGCAATCAGCCCCAGCATTTT.